This TCR beta chain was sequenced in a study of blood T cell repertoires in COVID-19. TCRdb's copy holds only in-frame clones and misses some; the assay was immunoSEQ multiplex PCR. This table holds 80,000 or so clones, 60% to 80% found once. Germline V lookup: CDR1 MGHRA, CDR2 YSYEKL. V gave up 0 bases and J gave up 2 bases, with 11 bases separating them. The CDR3 has 16 amino acids. Source material: peripheral blood. This clonotype originated in a human donor in a cohort sampled during active COVID-19. The rearrangement links TRBV4-1 to TRBJ1-3; D remains unclear. CDR3 in amino acids: CASSQDRTPAGNTIYF. CDR3 nucleotides: TGCGCCAGCAGCCAAGATAGGACTCCCGCTGGAAACACCATATATTTT.